Below are 11 T cell receptor beta chains sequenced from a single sample in a study of T cells in Graves' hyperthyroidism and ophthalmopathy. RNA transcripts gave rise to amplified TCR beta CDR3 regions. With the HTBI primer set, the TCR CDR3 went through a first round of RT-PCR. TCRdb re-called the multiplex PCR reads through MiXCR, storing one row per CDR3 protein. This sample yields roughly 710,000 distinct CDR3 sequences, of which roughly 32% are seen a single time; about a third belongs to the top ten. Sequenced sample: blood. These receptors were obtained from a woman in her thirties or forties with Graves' hyperthyroidism.

The genes are TRBV9 and TRBJ2-7; 8 nucleotides align to TRBD2. CDR1 is SGDLS, CDR2 YYNGEE, per germline. J was trimmed by 1 base and V by 4 bases; bases with no gene match: 10. There are 16 residues in the CDR3. CDR3 sequence (DNA): TGTGCCAGCAGCAAATCCGGCGGGAGGCTTTCCTACGAGCAGTACTTC. It is translated as CASSKSGGRLSYEQYF.

The chain joins TRBV27 to TRBJ1-1, with no clear D. Trimming pared 6 bases from V and 10 bases from J, leaving 6 bases between. The CDR3 totals 9 residues. CDR1 and CDR2 (germline): MNHEY, SMNVEV (reference sequence). CDR3: CASRPTAFF. In DNA, the CDR3 is TGTGCCAGCAGGCCGACAGCTTTCTTT.

This clonotype was detected a few times. This CDR3 reads CASSLKRRDRGPEQYF. In DNA, the CDR3 is TGTGCCAGCAGTTTAAAGAGGAGGGACAGGGGCCCCGAGCAGTACTTC. This chain links TRBV12-3 or TRBV12-4 with TRBJ2-7, with TRBD1 matching 10 bases. CDR3 size: 16 residues. V was clipped by 2 bases and J by 6 bases; unmatched bases: 10.

V is TRBV11-2 and J is TRBJ2-2; TRBD1 aligns across 8 bases. V was pared by 4 bases and J by 1 base, with 2 bases of the junction left unmatched. The CDR3 consists of 15 residues. Germline V gives CDR1 SGHAT, CDR2 FQNNGV. CDR3: CASSWGTGNTGELFF. The CDR3 nucleotides read TGTGCCAGCAGCTGGGGGACAGGGAACACCGGGGAGCTGTTTTTT.

This clonotype was observed a handful of times. The chain combines TRBV7-9 with TRBJ1-4; D ambiguous. The CDR3 spans 14 residues. V lost 4 bases and J lost 4, with 10 bases in between. Looked up from germline, CDR1 is SEHNR and CDR2 is FQNEAQ (reference sequence). The CDR3 DNA is TGTGCCAGCAGCTCGGACGGGATTAATGAAAAACTGTTTTTT. Its protein product is CASSSDGINEKLFF.

This sequence joins TRBV10-3 and TRBJ1-5; a possible D gene is TRBD1 (5 bases). V gave up 2 bases and J gave up 7 bases, with 12 bases separating them. CDR3 length: 14 amino acids. The germline CDR1 and CDR2 sequences are ENHRY and SYGVKD. CDR3 amino acids: CAISEAQAGQPQHF. The CDR3 DNA is TGTGCCATCAGTGAGGCACAGGCCGGGCAGCCCCAGCATTTT.

This clonotype was observed at least ten times. The V and J genes are TRBV13 and TRBJ2-7; D is perhaps TRBD2 (6 bases). The CDR3 covers 14 residues. V lost 6 bases and J 8 bases, leaving 20 bases between the germline ends. The germline V gene encodes CDR1 PRHDT and CDR2 FYEKMQ (reference sequence). CDR3 region: CASRLTGTPYKQYF. CDR3 nucleotide sequence: TGTGCCAGCAGACTTACCGGGACTCCTTATAAGCAGTACTTC.

The sample holds one count of this clonotype. One end of the junction varies from germline; a read error may be responsible. V gene TRBV7-9 combines with J gene TRBJ2-2; no clear D. CDR1 SEHNR and CDR2 FQNEAQ come from the germline V gene (reference sequence). This CDR3 is 16 amino acids long. The CDR3 reads CASSPQVPVSTGELFF. The CDR3 DNA reads as TGCGCCAGCAGCCCCCAAGTGCCGGTCTCCACCGGGGAGCTGTTTTTT.

The chain has TRBV2 and TRBJ1-5; 9 bases align to TRBD1. The germline V gene has CDR1 SNHLY and CDR2 FYNNEI. V dropped 4 bases and J dropped 9; count of bases not matched to a gene: 10. This CDR3 has 15 amino acids. CDR3 in amino acids: CASSGRTGDHRPQHF. The CDR3 DNA reads TGTGCCAGCAGTGGCCGGACAGGGGATCATCGGCCCCAGCATTTT.

This clonotype appeared a few times. J is TRBJ1-5 and V is TRBV24-1; D is uncertain. V was shortened by 1 base and J by 3 bases, with 9 bases between the two germline ends. CDR1 and CDR2 (germline): KGHDR, SFDVKD. The CDR3 is made up of 15 amino acids. The CDR3 is CATSDLSVFNQPQHF. As DNA, the CDR3 is TGTGCCACCAGTGATTTATCGGTTTTCAATCAGCCCCAGCATTTT.

At least ten counts were recorded for this clonotype. CDR3 DNA sequence: TGTGCCAGCAGCCTAGGGACAGGGACCATGAACACTGAAGCTTTCTTT. Protein product: CASSLGTGTMNTEAFF. This chain uses TRBV7-9 with TRBJ1-1, with 9 bases identical to TRBD1. CDR1 is SEHNR and CDR2 is FQNEAQ in the germline V gene (reference sequence). Trimming cost V 5 bases and J 0 bases; bases outside gene matches: 7. This CDR3 region has 16 residues.